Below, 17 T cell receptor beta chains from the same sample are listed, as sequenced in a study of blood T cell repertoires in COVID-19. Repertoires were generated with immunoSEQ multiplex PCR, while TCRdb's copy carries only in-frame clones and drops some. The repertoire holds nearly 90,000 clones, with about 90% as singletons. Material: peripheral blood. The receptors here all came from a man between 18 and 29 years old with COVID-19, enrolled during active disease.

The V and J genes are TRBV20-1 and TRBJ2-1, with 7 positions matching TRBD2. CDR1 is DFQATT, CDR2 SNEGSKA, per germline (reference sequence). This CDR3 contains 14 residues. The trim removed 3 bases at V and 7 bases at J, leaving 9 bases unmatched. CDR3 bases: TGCAGTGCTAGTCCCCCTAGCGGAGAAAATGAGCAGTTCTTC. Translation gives CSASPPSGENEQFF.

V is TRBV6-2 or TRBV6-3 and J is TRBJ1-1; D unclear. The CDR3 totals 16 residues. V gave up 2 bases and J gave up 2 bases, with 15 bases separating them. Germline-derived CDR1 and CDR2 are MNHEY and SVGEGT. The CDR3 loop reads CASSYEIGSGNTEAFF. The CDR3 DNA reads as TGTGCCAGCAGTTACGAGATAGGGAGTGGAAACACTGAAGCTTTCTTT.

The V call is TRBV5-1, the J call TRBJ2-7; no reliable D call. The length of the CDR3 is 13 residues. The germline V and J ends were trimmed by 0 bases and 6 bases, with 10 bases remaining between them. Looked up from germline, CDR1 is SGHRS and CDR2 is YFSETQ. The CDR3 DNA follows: TGCGCCAGCAGCTTGGGCCAGGCCGGCGAGCAGTACTTC. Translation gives CASSLGQAGEQYF.

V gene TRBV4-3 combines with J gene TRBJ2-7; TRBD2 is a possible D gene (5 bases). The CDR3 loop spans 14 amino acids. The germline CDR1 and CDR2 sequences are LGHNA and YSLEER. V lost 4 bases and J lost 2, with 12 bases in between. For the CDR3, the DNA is TGCGCCAGCAGCCCCTGGACTGGGACCTACGAGCAGTACTTC. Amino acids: CASSPWTGTYEQYF.

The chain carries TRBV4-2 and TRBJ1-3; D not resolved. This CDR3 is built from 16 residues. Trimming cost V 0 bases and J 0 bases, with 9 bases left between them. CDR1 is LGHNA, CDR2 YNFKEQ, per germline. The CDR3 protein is CASSQDGGASGNTIYF. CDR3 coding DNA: TGTGCCAGCAGCCAAGATGGAGGCGCCTCTGGAAACACCATATATTTT.

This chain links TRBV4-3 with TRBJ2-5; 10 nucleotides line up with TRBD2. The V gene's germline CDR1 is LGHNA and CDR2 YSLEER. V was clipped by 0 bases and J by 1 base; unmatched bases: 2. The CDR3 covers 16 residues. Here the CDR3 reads CASSQDRLAGQETQYF. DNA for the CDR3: TGCGCCAGCAGCCAAGATCGACTAGCGGGCCAAGAGACCCAGTACTTC.

CDR3 sequence (DNA): TGTGCCAGCAGCGCGAGCGGGACCCTCACAGATACGCAGTATTTT. Translated, it gives CASSASGTLTDTQYF. V gene TRBV7-2 combines with J gene TRBJ2-3, with 7 bases that match TRBD2. Germline CDR1 SGHTA, CDR2 FQGNSA. The junction had 7 bases not matched to a gene; V was cut back by 5 bases and J by 2 bases. The CDR3 sequence is 15 residues long.

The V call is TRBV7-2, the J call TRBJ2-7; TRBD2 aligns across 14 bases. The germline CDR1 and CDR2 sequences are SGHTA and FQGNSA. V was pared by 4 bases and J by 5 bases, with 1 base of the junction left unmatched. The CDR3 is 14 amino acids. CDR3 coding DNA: TGTGCCAGCAGCTGGGGACTAGCGGGAGACGAGCAGTACTTC. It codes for CASSWGLAGDEQYF.

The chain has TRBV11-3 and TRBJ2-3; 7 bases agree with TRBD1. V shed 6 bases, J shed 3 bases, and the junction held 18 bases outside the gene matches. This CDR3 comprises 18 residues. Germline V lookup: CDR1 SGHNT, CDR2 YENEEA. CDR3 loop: CASRHTPGRQGVTDTQYF. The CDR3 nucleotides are TGTGCCAGCAGACACACACCTGGGCGGCAGGGGGTGACAGATACGCAGTATTTT.

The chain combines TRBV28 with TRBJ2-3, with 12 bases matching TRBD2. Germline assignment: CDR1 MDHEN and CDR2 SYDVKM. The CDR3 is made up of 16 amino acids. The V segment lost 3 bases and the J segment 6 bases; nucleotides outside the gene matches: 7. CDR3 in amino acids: CASSLPSGRAIDTQYF. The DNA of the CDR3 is TGTGCCAGCAGTTTGCCTAGCGGGAGGGCCATTGATACGCAGTATTTT. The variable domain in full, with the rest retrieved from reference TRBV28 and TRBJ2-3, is DVKVTQSSRYLVKRTGEKVFLECVQDMDHENMFWYRQDPGLGLRLIYFSYDVKMKEKGDIPEGYSVSREKKERFSLILESASTNQTSMYLCASSLPSGRAIDTQYFGPGTRLTVL.

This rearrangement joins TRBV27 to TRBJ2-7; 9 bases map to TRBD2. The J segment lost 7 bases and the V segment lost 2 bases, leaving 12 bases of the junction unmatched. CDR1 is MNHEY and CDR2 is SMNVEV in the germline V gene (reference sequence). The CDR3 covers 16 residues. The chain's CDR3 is CASSLRREGPWSEQYF. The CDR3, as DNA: TGTGCCAGCAGTTTAAGGCGGGAGGGACCTTGGTCGGAGCAGTACTTC.

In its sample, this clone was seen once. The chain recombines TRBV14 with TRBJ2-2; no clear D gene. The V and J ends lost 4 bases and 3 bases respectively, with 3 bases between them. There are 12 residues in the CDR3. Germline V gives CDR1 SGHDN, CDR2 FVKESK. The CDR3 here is CASSRHTGELFF. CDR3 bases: TGTGCCAGCAGCCGGCACACCGGGGAGCTGTTTTTT. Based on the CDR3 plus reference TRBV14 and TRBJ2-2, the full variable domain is EAGVTQFPSHSVIEKGQTVTLRCDPISGHDNLYWYRRVMGKEIKFLLHFVKESKQDESGMPNNRFLAERTGGTYSTLKVQPAELEDSGVYFCASSRHTGELFFGEGSRLTVL.

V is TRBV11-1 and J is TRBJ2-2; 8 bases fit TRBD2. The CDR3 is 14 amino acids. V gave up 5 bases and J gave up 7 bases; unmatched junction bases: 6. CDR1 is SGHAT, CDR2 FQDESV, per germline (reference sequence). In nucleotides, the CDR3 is TGTGCCAGCAGCGTACGGACTAGCCACGGGGAGCTGTTTTTT. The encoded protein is CASSVRTSHGELFF.

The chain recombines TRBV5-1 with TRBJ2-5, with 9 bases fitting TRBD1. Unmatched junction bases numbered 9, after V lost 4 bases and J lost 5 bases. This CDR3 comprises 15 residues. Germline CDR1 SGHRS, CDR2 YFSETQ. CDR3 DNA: TGCGCCAGCAGCCCCCGACTCGGACAGGGGGAGACCCAGTACTTC. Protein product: CASSPRLGQGETQYF. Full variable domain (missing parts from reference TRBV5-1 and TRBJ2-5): KAGVTQTPRYLIKTRGQQVTLSCSPISGHRSVSWYQQTPGQGLQFLFEYFSETQRNKGNFPGRFSGRQFSNSRSEMNVSTLELGDSALYLCASSPRLGQGETQYFGPGTRLLVL.

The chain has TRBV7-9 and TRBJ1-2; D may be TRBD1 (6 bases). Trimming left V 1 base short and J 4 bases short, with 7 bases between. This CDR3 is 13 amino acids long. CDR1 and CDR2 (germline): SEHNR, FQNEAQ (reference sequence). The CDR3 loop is CASSLVQGYGYTF. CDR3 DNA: TGTGCCAGCAGCTTAGTACAGGGCTATGGCTACACCTTC.

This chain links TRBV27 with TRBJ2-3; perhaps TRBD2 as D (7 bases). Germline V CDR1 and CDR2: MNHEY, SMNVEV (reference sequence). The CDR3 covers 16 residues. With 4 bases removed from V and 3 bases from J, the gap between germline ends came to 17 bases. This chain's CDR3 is CASSSLGGAGTDTQYF. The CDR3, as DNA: TGTGCCAGCAGTTCTCTGGGGGGGGCAGGGACAGATACGCAGTATTTT.

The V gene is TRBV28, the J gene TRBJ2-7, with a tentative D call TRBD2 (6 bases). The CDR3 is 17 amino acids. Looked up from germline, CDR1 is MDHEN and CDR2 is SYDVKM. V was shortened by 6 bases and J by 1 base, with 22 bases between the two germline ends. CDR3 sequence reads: CASSPPLPGSTSYEQYF. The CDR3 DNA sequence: TGTGCCAGCAGCCCTCCCCTCCCCGGGAGCACGTCCTACGAGCAGTACTTC.